A few counts support the clone carrying this T cell receptor (beta chain). V was shortened by 5 bases and J by 5 bases, with 12 bases between the two germline ends. This CDR3 comprises 12 residues. Germline lookup yields CDR1 DFQATT and CDR2 SNEGSKA (reference sequence). Unique molecular identifiers featured in how the TCRbeta library was prepared. TCRdb re-derived calls from the PCR reads in MiXCR, one entry per CDR3 protein. The sample lists approximately 350,000 distinct CDR3 sequences, 13% occurring once. These data are taken from a study of T-cell reconstitution after alpha-beta-depleted transplantation in children.

The rearrangement joins TRBV20-1 to TRBJ1-2; the D is unclear. This TCR was recovered from a human donor who donated a stem cell graft to a child with Fanconi anemia. The sequenced sample was PBMCs, obtained from the stem cell graft. The CDR3 here is CSAESDTYGYTF. The CDR3, as DNA: TGCAGTGCTGAGTCCGATACATATGGCTACACCTTC.